The 8 T cell receptor beta chains presented below share a single source sample, sequenced in a study of beta chain features in type 1 diabetes. Study findings and constraints: Moderately but significantly shorter TCRB CDR3s were found in Type 1 diabetes patients in all four CD4+ subsets.

Every isolated RNA sample was fully reverse transcribed, so sequencing captured expressed TCRB transcripts. Sequenced by immunoSEQ multiplex PCR; TCRdb stores in-frame clones only, minus some. The table lists around 130,000 clones, 9% of them singletons, with approximately 0.7% in the top ten. Antigens for these TCRs are unknown. The material sequenced was central memory CD4+ T cells from blood. The receptors were gathered from a young man with type 1 diabetes.

The chain has TRBV9 and TRBJ1-2; maybe TRBD1 (6 bases). Germline V gene lookup returns CDR1 SGDLS and CDR2 YYNGEE. There are 14 residues in the CDR3. Trimming took off 3 bases at V and 8 bases at J, with 17 bases between the two ends. The CDR3 sequence: CASSDRRGDDGYTF. The CDR3 region has the DNA TGTGCCAGCAGCGATCGCAGGGGAGATGACGGCTACACCTTC.

This clone was found a few times. This chain joins TRBV10-3 and TRBJ1-1, with 7 bases that match TRBD1. The CDR3 is 13 residues long. Trimming at V came to 8 bases and at J to 3 bases, leaving 6 bases not matched to a gene. Per germline, CDR1 ENHRY and CDR2 SYGVKD. The chain's CDR3 is CAIGTERHTEAFF. The CDR3 nucleotides read TGTGCCATCGGGACAGAGCGACACACTGAAGCTTTCTTT.

The gene calls are TRBV5-1 and TRBJ1-2, with D hard to call. The CDR3 extends over 11 amino acids. CDR1 and CDR2 (germline): SGHRS, YFSETQ. Trimming took 5 bases from V and 4 from J, leaving 6 bases between them. CDR3 protein: CASREGYGYTF. The DNA for the CDR3 is TGCGCCAGCAGGGAGGGCTATGGCTACACCTTC.

The rearrangement links TRBV5-4 to TRBJ2-3, with TRBD1 matching 7 bases. V was pared by 4 bases and J by 0 bases, with 8 bases of the junction left unmatched. This CDR3 spans 16 amino acids. Per the germline V gene, CDR1 is SGHNT and CDR2 is YYREEE (reference sequence). CDR3 loop: CASSPIPTGSTDTQYF. CDR3 bases: TGTGCCAGCAGCCCCATCCCGACAGGGAGCACAGATACGCAGTATTTT.

This clone was seen a single time. V is TRBV5-4 and J is TRBJ2-1; 10 nucleotides match TRBD2. Germline CDR1 SGHNT, CDR2 YYREEE (reference sequence). The CDR3 is 15 residues long. The J segment lost 6 bases and the V segment lost 3 bases, leaving 6 bases of the junction unmatched. CDR3 sequence reads: CASSSAGGLVNEQFF. CDR3 coding DNA: TGTGCCAGCAGCTCAGCGGGGGGGCTTGTCAATGAGCAGTTCTTC.

The chain has TRBV5-6 and TRBJ2-5, with D tentatively TRBD2 (6 bases). The germline V gene encodes CDR1 SGHDT and CDR2 YYEEEE. V lost 3 bases, J lost 5 bases, and 14 bases lay in between. This CDR3 comprises 14 residues. CDR3 bases: TGTGCCAGCAGCTCGACTAGGGGTGGTGAGACCCAGTACTTC. Protein sequence: CASSSTRGGETQYF.

J is TRBJ2-1 and V is TRBV2; tentative D call: TRBD1 (5 bases). The CDR3 has 15 residues. The germline gives CDR1 SNHLY, CDR2 FYNNEI. The V end lost 3 bases, the J end lost 8 bases, and 17 bases lay between the germline ends. Written as DNA, the CDR3 is TGTGCCAGCAGTGACGGGCAGGGCGGATCGGATGAGCAGTTCTTC. Translated: CASSDGQGGSDEQFF.

In its sample, this clone was seen a few times. The DNA of the CDR3 is TGTGCCAGCAGCCGGACTCGGGCTGAAGCTTTCTTT. Amino acid sequence: CASSRTRAEAFF. V usage is TRBV6-6 and J usage is TRBJ1-1; D not certain. Germline V lookup: CDR1 MNHNY, CDR2 SVGAGI (reference sequence). V lost 6 bases, J lost 6 bases, and 11 bases lay in between. This CDR3 is built from 12 residues.